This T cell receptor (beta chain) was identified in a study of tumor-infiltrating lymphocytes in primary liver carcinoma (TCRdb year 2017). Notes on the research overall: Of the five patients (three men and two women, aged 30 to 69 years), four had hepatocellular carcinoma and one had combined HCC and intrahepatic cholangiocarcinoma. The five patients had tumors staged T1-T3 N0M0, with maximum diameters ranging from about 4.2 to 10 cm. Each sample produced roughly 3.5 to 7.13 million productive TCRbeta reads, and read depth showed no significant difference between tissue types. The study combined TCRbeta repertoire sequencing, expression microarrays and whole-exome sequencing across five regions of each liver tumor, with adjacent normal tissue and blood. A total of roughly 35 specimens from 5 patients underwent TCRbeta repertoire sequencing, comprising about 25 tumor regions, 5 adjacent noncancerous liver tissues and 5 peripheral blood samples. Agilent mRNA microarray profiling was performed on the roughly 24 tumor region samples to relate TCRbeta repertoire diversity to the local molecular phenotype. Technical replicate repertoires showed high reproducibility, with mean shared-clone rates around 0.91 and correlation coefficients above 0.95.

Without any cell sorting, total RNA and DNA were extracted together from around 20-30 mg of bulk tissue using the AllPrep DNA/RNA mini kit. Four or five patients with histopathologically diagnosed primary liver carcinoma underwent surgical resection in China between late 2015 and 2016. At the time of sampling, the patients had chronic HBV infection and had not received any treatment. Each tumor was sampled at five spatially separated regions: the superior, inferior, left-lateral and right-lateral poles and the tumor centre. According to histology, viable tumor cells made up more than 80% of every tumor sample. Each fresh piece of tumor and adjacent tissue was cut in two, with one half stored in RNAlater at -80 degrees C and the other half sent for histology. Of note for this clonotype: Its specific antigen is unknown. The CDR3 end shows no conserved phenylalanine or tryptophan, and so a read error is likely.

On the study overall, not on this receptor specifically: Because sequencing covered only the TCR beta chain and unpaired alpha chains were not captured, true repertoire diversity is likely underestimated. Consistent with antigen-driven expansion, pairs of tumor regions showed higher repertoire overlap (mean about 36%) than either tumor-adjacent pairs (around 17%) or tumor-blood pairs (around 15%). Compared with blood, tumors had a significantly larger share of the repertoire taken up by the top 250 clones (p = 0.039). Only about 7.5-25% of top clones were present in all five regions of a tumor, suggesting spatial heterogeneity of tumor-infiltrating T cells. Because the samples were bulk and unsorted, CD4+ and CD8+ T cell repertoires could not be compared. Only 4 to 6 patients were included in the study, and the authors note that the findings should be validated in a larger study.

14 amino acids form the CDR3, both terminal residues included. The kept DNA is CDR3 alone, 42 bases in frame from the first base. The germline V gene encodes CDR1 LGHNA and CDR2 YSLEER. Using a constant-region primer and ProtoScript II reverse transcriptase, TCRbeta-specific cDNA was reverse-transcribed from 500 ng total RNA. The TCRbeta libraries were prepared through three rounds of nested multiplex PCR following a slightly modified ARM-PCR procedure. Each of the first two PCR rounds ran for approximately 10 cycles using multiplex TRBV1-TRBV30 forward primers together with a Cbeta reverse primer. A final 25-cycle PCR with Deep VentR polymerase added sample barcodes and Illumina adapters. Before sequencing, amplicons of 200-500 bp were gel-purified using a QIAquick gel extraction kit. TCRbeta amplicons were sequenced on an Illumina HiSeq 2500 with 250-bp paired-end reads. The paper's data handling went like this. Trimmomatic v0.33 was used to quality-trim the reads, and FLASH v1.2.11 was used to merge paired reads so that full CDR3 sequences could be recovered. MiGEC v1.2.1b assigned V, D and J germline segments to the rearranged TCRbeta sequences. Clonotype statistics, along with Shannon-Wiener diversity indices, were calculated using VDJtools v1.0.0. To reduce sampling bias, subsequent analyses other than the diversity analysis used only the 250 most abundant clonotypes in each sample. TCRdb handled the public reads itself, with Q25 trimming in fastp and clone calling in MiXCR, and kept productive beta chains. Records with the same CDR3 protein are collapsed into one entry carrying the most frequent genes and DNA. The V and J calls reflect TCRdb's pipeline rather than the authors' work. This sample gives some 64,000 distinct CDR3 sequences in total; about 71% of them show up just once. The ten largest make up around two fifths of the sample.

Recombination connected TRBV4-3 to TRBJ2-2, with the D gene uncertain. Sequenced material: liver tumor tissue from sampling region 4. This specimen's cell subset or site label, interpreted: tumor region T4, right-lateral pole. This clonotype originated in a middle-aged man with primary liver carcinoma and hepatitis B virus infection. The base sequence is TGCGTCAGCACCCAAGTCCTTAACACCGGGGAGCTGTTTTAT. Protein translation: CVSTQVLNTGELFY.